The T cell receptor beta chain under discussion was sequenced for a study of Ad26.COV2.S vaccination and SARS-CoV-2 variants. Overall study findings and caveats: TCR breadth and depth analyses may have underestimated total T cell responses. Reportedly, spike-specific CD8+ and CD4+ T cell responses achieved substantial breadth once vaccination had taken place. Placebo recipients had lower spike-specific TCR breadth than vaccine recipients.

Some clones are missing from TCRdb's copy, which holds only in-frame ones; the method was immunoSEQ multiplex PCR. There are hundreds of thousands of clones in the sample; 92% occur only once, and around 4.2% lies in the top ten. This CDR3 contains 15 residues. Germline CDR1 is SGHTA and CDR2 is FQGNSA. V dropped 5 bases and J dropped 3 bases, with 16 bases sitting between them. Note on this clone: Its matching antigen is unknown.

Sequenced material: peripheral blood, taken after recovery from COVID-19. The chain is built from TRBV7-2 and TRBJ1-1, with TRBD1 as a possible D gene (5 bases). The TCR comes from a human donor who had recovered from COVID-19. CDR3 loop: CASSIRYRGDTEAFF. The CDR3 DNA sequence: TGTGCCAGCAGCATAAGGTACCGGGGGGACACTGAAGCTTTCTTT. The full variable domain, in which reference TRBV7-2 and TRBJ1-1 provide the parts outside the CDR3, is GAGVSQSPSNKVTEKGKDVELRCDPISGHTALYWYRQSLGQGLEFLIYFQGNSAPDKSGLPSDRFSAERTGGSVSTLTIQRTQQEDSAVYLCASSIRYRGDTEAFFGQGTRLTVV.